This T cell receptor (beta chain) was observed in a study of T-cell reconstitution after alpha-beta-depleted transplantation in children. Germline loops: CDR1 LNHDA, CDR2 SQIVND (reference sequence). This CDR3 contains 13 residues. V gave up 3 bases and J gave up 6 bases, with 12 bases separating them. As it was prepared, the TCRbeta library received unique molecular identifiers. Each CDR3 protein gets one entry after TCRdb re-called the PCR reads with MiXCR. The top ten hold less than 3% of the sample, which has tens of thousands of distinct CDR3 sequences, 6% to 8% seen once. This TCR was recovered from a human donor who donated a stem cell graft to a child with acute lymphoblastic leukemia. This rearrangement joins TRBV19 to TRBJ2-7; tentative D call: TRBD2 (5 bases). This specimen was PBMCs from the stem cell graft donor, taken from the stem cell graft. The CDR3 reads CASSILEGREQYF. The DNA for the CDR3 is TGTGCCAGTAGTATTCTTGAGGGTCGCGAGCAGTACTTC.